The rows below give T cell receptor beta chains drawn from one sample of a study of shared clonotypes between healthy human individuals. Measured with immunoSEQ multiplex PCR; TCRdb has only the in-frame clones, and not every one. The table has some 980,000 clones, 76% seen once. Sequenced: memory CD4+ T cells sorted from blood. These receptors originate from a man between 18 and 35 years old in good health. Both conserved end residues are part of each CDR3. The D gene is left open where the match is weak. The size entry is marked missing in some rows and otherwise reads once, few, many or a size class.

v_gene	j_gene	abundance	d_gene	CDR3nt	CDR3aa
TRBV9	TRBJ1-1	NA	NA	TGTGCCAGCAGCGTTAGACCGGGGAACACTGAAGCTTTCTTT	CASSVRPGNTEAFF
TRBV7-2	TRBJ2-5	once	NA	TGTGCCAGCAGTCGAACTAGCACGCAAGAGACCCAGTACTTC	CASSRTSTQETQYF
TRBV6-1	TRBJ2-4	NA	NA	TGTGCCAGCAGCCAAGGGACCGGAGAGGGAAACATTCAGTACTTC	CASSQGTGEGNIQYF
TRBV6-1	TRBJ2-3	few	TRBD1	TGTGCCAGCAGTGAAGGGACAGGAGATACGCAGTATTTT	CASSEGTGDTQYF
TRBV10-2	TRBJ2-4	NA	NA	TGCGCCAGCAGTGAGTGGTTAGCCAAAAACATTCAGTACTTC	CASSEWLAKNIQYF
TRBV6-1	TRBJ2-6	NA	TRBD1	TGTGCCAGCAGGACAGGGGTCGGGGCCAACGTCCTGACTTTC	CASRTGVGANVLTF
TRBV7-2	TRBJ2-7	NA	NA	TGTGCCAGCAGCTCCGAAGGCGGGACAATCTACGAGCAGTACTTC	CASSSEGGTIYEQYF
TRBV5-1	TRBJ2-1	many	NA	TGCGCCAGCAGCTTGGCCGCCCTCTCCTACAATGAGCAGTTCTTC	CASSLAALSYNEQFF
TRBV14	TRBJ1-2	many	NA	TGTGCCAGCAGCCAAGGCCCCAGAGGAGGCTACACCTTC	CASSQGPRGGYTF
TRBV28	TRBJ2-1	NA	NA	TGTGCCAGCAGTCCCGCGGGTGACAGTGGCTCCTACAATGAGCAGTTCTTC	CASSPAGDSGSYNEQFF
TRBV28	TRBJ2-3	NA	TRBD2	TGTGCCAGCAGTAGCGGGGGCACAGATACGCAGTATTTT	CASSSGGTDTQYF
TRBV28	TRBJ2-1	NA	NA	TGTGCCAGCAGTCCGGACGGGCTAGGCTTCTATGAGCAGTTCTTC	CASSPDGLGFYEQFF
TRBV5-1	TRBJ1-3	NA	NA	TGCGCCAGCAGCTTTAACGGCCTAGACTCTGGAAACACCATATATTTT	CASSFNGLDSGNTIYF
TRBV6-6	TRBJ2-7	once	TRBD2	TGTGCCAGCAGTTACCCAAAGCGGGAGAACAACGAGCAGTACTTC	CASSYPKRENNEQYF
TRBV28	TRBJ1-1	NA	NA	TGTGCCAGCAGTGTCGGGAGACCCCTTGTCACTGAAGCTTTCTTT	CASSVGRPLVTEAFF
TRBV12-5	TRBJ2-2	NA	TRBD1	TGTGCTAGTGTTCCAGACAGGGGGATCACCGGGGAGCTGTTTTTT	CASVPDRGITGELFF